The 11 T cell receptor beta chains given below trace back to one sample, sequenced in a study of blood T cells in healthy people across ages. A second PCR, run for roughly 7 to 11 cycles, used a sample-barcoded 5' primer plus a J-beta primer mix. A single record per CDR3 protein comes from TCRdb applying MiXCR to the 5' RACE reads. The sample includes about 1.5 million distinct CDR3 sequences, roughly 40% of them seen just once. The sequencing input was blood. The source of these receptors is a young woman in good health.

This clonotype was observed many times. V and J are TRBV20-1 and TRBJ2-3, with TRBD2 matching over 9 bases. The CDR3 covers 14 residues. V was clipped by 4 bases and J by 3 bases; unmatched bases: 5. In germline, CDR1 is DFQATT, CDR2 SNEGSKA (reference sequence). CDR3 sequence (DNA): TGCAGTGCTACCCCCCTAGCGGGGACAGATACGCAGTATTTT. This codes for CSATPLAGTDTQYF.

J is TRBJ2-2 and V is TRBV10-1, with D perhaps being TRBD1 or TRBD2 (5 bases each). The germline gives CDR1 WNHNN, CDR2 SYGVQD (reference sequence). The V end was cut by 2 bases, the J end by 4 bases, with 11 bases between. The CDR3 extends over 15 amino acids. CDR3 amino acids: CASSEGGRITGELFF. DNA for the CDR3: TGCGCCAGCAGTGAGGGGGGACGCATCACCGGGGAGCTGTTTTTT.

This clonotype has a handful of counts. The chain carries TRBV12-3 or TRBV12-4 and TRBJ2-1; D possibly corresponds to TRBD2 (6 bases). CDR3 length: 16 residues. The V and J ends lost 5 bases and 6 bases respectively, with 20 bases between them. This CDR3 is CASSLPGLLIANEQFF. The CDR3 DNA sequence: TGTGCCAGCAGTCTCCCCGGACTACTAATCGCCAATGAGCAGTTCTTC.

A few counts support this clonotype. The chain links TRBV7-2 to TRBJ2-7; no firm D call. Trimming left V 4 bases short and J 0 bases short, with 13 bases between. The CDR3 loop spans 15 amino acids. Germline CDR1 SGHTA, CDR2 FQGNSA. CDR3 in amino acids: CASSSSVLSSYEQYF. The DNA of the CDR3 is TGTGCCAGCAGCTCCTCCGTACTATCCTCCTACGAGCAGTACTTC.

This chain joins TRBV24-1 and TRBJ2-3; TRBD2 is a possible D gene (5 bases). Germline-derived CDR1 and CDR2 are KGHDR and SFDVKD. The CDR3 spans 13 residues. Between the trimmed V and J ends, which lost 4 bases and 6 bases, there was a span of 10 bases. CDR3 DNA sequence: TGTGCCACCAGTGAGAGGGCAGCCGATACGCAGTATTTT. It translates to CATSERAADTQYF.

A few counts support this clonotype. V and J are TRBV6-1 and TRBJ2-3; D possibly corresponds to TRBD1 (6 bases). The CDR3 consists of 15 residues. Germline CDR1 MNHNS, CDR2 SASEGT. The V gene lost 2 bases and the J gene lost 3 bases, with 12 bases spanning the gap. The CDR3 bases are TGTGCCAGCAGTGAATGGGAGACAGGTACAGATACGCAGTATTTT. It specifies CASSEWETGTDTQYF.

This sequence joins TRBV2 and TRBJ2-7; D gene ambiguous. V was clipped by 7 bases and J by 5 bases, with 15 bases between them. The CDR3 length is 13 residues. Germline assignment: CDR1 SNHLY and CDR2 FYNNEI. CDR3 sequence: CASKPTLLHEQYF. The CDR3 DNA is TGTGCCAGCAAGCCGACGCTACTCCACGAGCAGTACTTC. The whole variable domain, remainder taken from reference TRBV2 and TRBJ2-7, is EPEVTQTPSHQVTQMGQEVILRCVPISNHLYFYWYRQILGQKVEFLVSFYNNEISEKSEIFDDQFSVERPDGSNFTLKIRSTKLEDSAMYFCASKPTLLHEQYFGPGTRLTVT.

This clonotype was recorded a few times. This rearrangement joins TRBV12-3 or TRBV12-4 to TRBJ2-7, with a tentative D call TRBD1 (5 bases). The end of the DNA fits TRBJ2-5 better, so the J call may be wrong. CDR3 size: 13 residues. In DNA form, the CDR3 reads TGTGCCAGCAAGACGAGGACACGGGAGACCCAGTACTTC. Amino acid sequence: CASKTRTRETQYF.

This CDR3 reads CASSLAFGRSSYEQYF. The CDR3 bases are TGTGCCAGCAGCTTAGCATTCGGGCGAAGCTCCTACGAGCAGTACTTC. The chain uses TRBV7-9 and TRBJ2-7; D is ambiguous. Germline-derived CDR1 and CDR2 are SEHNR and FQNEAQ (reference sequence). Trimming cost V 0 bases and J 0 bases, with 12 bases left between them. CDR3 length: 16 amino acids.

This clonotype showed up just a few times. The chain is built from TRBV29-1 and TRBJ2-7; tentative D call: TRBD1 (6 bases). The CDR3 covers 12 residues. CDR1 SQVTM and CDR2 ANQGSEA come from the germline V gene. V was shortened by 7 bases and J by 4 bases, with 14 bases between the two germline ends. CDR3: CSGGPGAYEQYF. The CDR3 DNA reads as TGCAGCGGGGGGCCCGGAGCGTACGAGCAGTACTTC.

The rearrangement joins TRBV19 to TRBJ2-4, with a weak D call TRBD1 (6 bases). The CDR3 is made up of 14 amino acids. V lost 7 bases and J lost 7, with 17 bases in between. Germline-derived CDR1 and CDR2 are LNHDA and SQIVND (reference sequence). Here the CDR3 reads CASIDSGARNIQYF. CDR3 DNA sequence: TGTGCCAGTATTGACTCAGGGGCGCGGAACATTCAGTACTTC.